This T cell receptor (beta chain) is drawn from a study of T-cell reconstitution after alpha-beta-depleted transplantation in children. CDR1 and CDR2 (germline): DFQATT, SNEGSKA (reference sequence). V lost 4 bases, J lost 5 bases, and 5 bases stayed unmatched. The CDR3 spans 13 residues. The TCRbeta library incorporated unique molecular identifiers. From the PCR reads, TCRdb called clonotypes with MiXCR, one entry per CDR3 protein. The table lists around 700,000 distinct CDR3 sequences, around 13% of them singletons. This clonotype occurred once. A read error may be the cause here, since a much bigger clone is one base away.

The sequence derives from a girl aged 2 to 9 with congenital amegakaryocytic thrombocytopenia, due to receive a stem cell transplant. The sample here was PBMCs, taken before TCRalphabeta/CD19-depleted stem cell transplant. J is TRBJ1-5 and V is TRBV20-1; TRBD1 agrees at 7 bases. The CDR3 spells CSAIQGGDQPQHF. CDR3 DNA: TGCAGTGCTATACAAGGGGGCGATCAGCCCCAGCATTTT.